A single sample is the source of the 28 T cell receptor beta chains below, sequenced in a study of cytomegalovirus exposure and HLA in healthy donors. PCR primers comprised 60 Vbeta and 13 Jbeta primers. Profiled with immunoSEQ multiplex PCR; TCRdb holds only in-frame clones, not every one. The data show tens of thousands of clones, about two thirds seen once. Specimen: PBMCs. The receptors come from a woman aged 40 to 50 in good health and CMV-seropositive.

This rearrangement joins TRBV19 to TRBJ2-7; TRBD1 agrees at 8 bases. CDR3 size: 13 residues. V trimming: 4 bases; J trimming: 3 bases; junction bases outside the gene matches: 2. Germline assignment: CDR1 LNHDA and CDR2 SQIVND (reference sequence). The CDR3: CASSRGTGYEQYF. Here the CDR3 DNA reads TGTGCCAGTAGTAGAGGGACAGGCTACGAGCAGTACTTC.

The chain employs TRBV15 and TRBJ2-7, with 10 positions matching TRBD1. Looked up from germline, CDR1 is LNHNV and CDR2 is YYDKDF (reference sequence). The CDR3 contains 13 residues. The V segment lost 6 bases and the J segment 2 bases; nucleotides outside the gene matches: 1. In DNA, the CDR3 is TGTGCCACCAGGGGACAGGGGACCTACGAGCAGTACTTC. Translation gives CATRGQGTYEQYF.

The rearrangement uses TRBV4-2 and TRBJ1-2; 9 bases are a match to TRBD1. The CDR3 is 12 amino acids. Trimming cost V 4 bases and J 7 bases; bases outside gene matches: 1. Germline CDR1 reads LGHNA; CDR2 reads YNFKEQ. The CDR3 sequence is CASSPDRGGYTF. DNA of the CDR3: TGTGCCAGCAGCCCGGACAGGGGTGGCTACACCTTC.

This clone was counted only a few times. V and J are TRBV2 and TRBJ2-7; no firm D call. Trimming removed 5 bases from V and 2 bases from J, with 4 bases in between. CDR3 length equals 11 residues. Germline V lookup: CDR1 SNHLY, CDR2 FYNNEI. The CDR3 region has the DNA TGTGCCAGCAGTTATACCTACGAGCAGTACTTC. Amino acids: CASSYTYEQYF. The variable domain in full, completed from reference TRBV2 and TRBJ2-7, reads EPEVTQTPSHQVTQMGQEVILRCVPISNHLYFYWYRQILGQKVEFLVSFYNNEISEKSEIFDDQFSVERPDGSNFTLKIRSTKLEDSAMYFCASSYTYEQYFGPGTRLTVT.

The rearrangement joins TRBV7-9 to TRBJ1-2, with 7 bases fitting TRBD1. The germline CDR1 and CDR2 sequences are SEHNR and FQNEAQ (reference sequence). The V and J ends lost 5 bases and 1 base, in that order; junction bases with no gene match: 7. This CDR3 is 15 amino acids long. The CDR3 sequence is CASSPNRGDNYGYTF. CDR3 coding DNA: TGTGCCAGCAGCCCTAACAGGGGAGATAACTATGGCTACACCTTC.

V and J are TRBV7-2 and TRBJ2-3; 7 bases agree with TRBD1. J was trimmed by 5 bases and V by 5 bases; bases with no gene match: 4. Germline V CDR1 and CDR2: SGHTA, FQGNSA. This CDR3 comprises 13 residues. The CDR3 is CASSMTGQDTQYF. The CDR3 DNA reads TGTGCCAGCAGCATGACAGGGCAAGATACGCAGTATTTT.

This clone was counted a few times. The rearrangement links TRBV2 to TRBJ1-6; D perhaps matches TRBD1 (5 bases). There are 14 residues in the CDR3. Germline assignment: CDR1 SNHLY and CDR2 FYNNEI. Trimming stripped 7 bases from V and 7 bases from J, with 14 bases between. The CDR3 reads CASKRGTANSPLHF. Written as DNA, the CDR3 is TGTGCCAGCAAACGGGGGACGGCGAATTCACCCCTCCACTTT.

V gene TRBV10-2 combines with J gene TRBJ1-2, with 8 bases matching TRBD1. J was trimmed by 2 bases and V by 7 bases; bases with no gene match: 3. This CDR3 has 13 residues. From germline, CDR1 is WSHSY and CDR2 SAAADI. The CDR3 loop is CASMSGGNYGYTF. CDR3 DNA: TGCGCCAGCATGTCAGGGGGCAACTATGGCTACACCTTC.

The V call is TRBV19, the J call TRBJ1-4, with 8 bases that match TRBD1. Per germline, CDR1 LNHDA and CDR2 SQIVND (reference sequence). The CDR3 extends over 14 amino acids. V lost 5 bases to trimming and J lost 4 bases; unmatched junction nucleotides: 3. The CDR3: CASSVGQVNEKLFF. The CDR3 DNA is TGTGCCAGTAGTGTGGGACAGGTTAATGAAAAACTGTTTTTT.

This clone was seen just once. The gene calls are TRBV11-3 and TRBJ2-1; D is perhaps TRBD2 (6 bases). Germline lookup yields CDR1 SGHNT and CDR2 YENEEA. V lost 1 base and J 4 bases, leaving 17 bases between the germline ends. The CDR3 has 17 residues. This chain's CDR3 is CASSLGQDPRGYNEQFF. The CDR3 DNA follows: TGTGCCAGCAGCTTAGGTCAGGACCCCCGGGGGTACAATGAGCAGTTCTTC.

This sequence joins TRBV9 and TRBJ2-7, with TRBD1 matching over 8 bases. The germline CDR1 and CDR2 sequences are SGDLS and YYNGEE. J lost 7 bases, V lost 0 bases, and 9 bases had no gene match. The CDR3 totals 15 residues. The CDR3 DNA reads TGTGCCAGCAGCGTAGTAGGACAGGGCGATGGGGAGCAGTACTTC. This sequence encodes CASSVVGQGDGEQYF. The complete variable domain, with remaining parts taken from reference TRBV9 and TRBJ2-7, reads DSGVTQTPKHLITATGQRVTLRCSPRSGDLSVYWYQQSLDQGLQFLIQYYNGEERAKGNILERFSAQQFPDLHSELNLSSLELGDSALYFCASSVVGQGDGEQYFGPGTRLTVT.

This clone appeared a few times. The CDR3 region has the DNA TGTGCCAGCATTGGGAGGGTATCTGGAAACACCATATATTTT. This gives the protein CASIGRVSGNTIYF. The chain has TRBV6-6 and TRBJ1-3; no clear D. V was trimmed by 7 bases and J by 1 base, leaving 11 bases between them. The CDR3 is made up of 14 amino acids. Per the germline V gene, CDR1 is MNHNY and CDR2 is SVGAGI (reference sequence).

This clone turned up a few times. The chain uses TRBV5-1 and TRBJ1-1; D is undetermined. Trimming pared 0 bases from V and 5 bases from J, leaving 8 bases between. CDR3 length: 13 amino acids. Germline V lookup: CDR1 SGHRS, CDR2 YFSETQ. CDR3 nucleotide sequence: TGCGCCAGCAGCTTGGCCCGTAGAACTGAAGCTTTCTTT. Translating it yields CASSLARRTEAFF.

The gene calls are TRBV7-3 and TRBJ2-2; possibly TRBD1 for D (5 bases). Per the germline V gene, CDR1 is SGHTA and CDR2 is FQGTGA. The CDR3 extends over 16 amino acids. Between the trimmed V and J ends, which lost 4 bases and 8 bases, there was a span of 20 bases. DNA of the CDR3: TGTGCCAGCAGCTCCCCCTGGCAGGGTCGACGGGGGGAGCTGTTTTTT. Translation gives CASSSPWQGRRGELFF. The whole variable domain, filled in from reference TRBV7-3 and TRBJ2-2, reads GAGVSQTPSNKVTEKGKYVELRCDPISGHTALYWYRQSLGQGPEFLIYFQGTGAADDSGLPNDRFFAVRPEGSVSTLKIQRTERGDSAVYLCASSSPWQGRRGELFFGEGSRLTVL.

The rearrangement links TRBV2 to TRBJ2-1, with D perhaps matching TRBD2 (7 bases). CDR1 is SNHLY and CDR2 is FYNNEI in the germline V gene. Between the trimmed V and J ends, which lost 7 bases and 8 bases, there was a span of 12 bases. The CDR3 is 12 amino acids. For the CDR3, the DNA is TGTGCCAGCATTCGGGGGGCCGATGAGCAGTTCTTC. Translated, it gives CASIRGADEQFF.

The CDR3 spells CASSSGHLANYGYTF. DNA for the CDR3: TGTGCCAGTAGTAGTGGACACTTAGCTAACTATGGCTACACCTTC. The V gene is TRBV19, the J gene TRBJ1-2; D is perhaps TRBD1 (5 bases). Germline values: CDR1 LNHDA, CDR2 SQIVND (reference sequence). The CDR3 contains 15 residues. The germline V and J ends were trimmed by 4 bases and 0 bases, with 12 bases remaining between them.

The CDR3 region has the DNA TGTGCCAGCAGCTTGGCGTACAATGAGCAGTTCTTC. Translation gives CASSLAYNEQFF. V is TRBV5-4 and J is TRBJ2-1, with no clear D. The CDR3 consists of 12 residues. Trimming shortened V by 0 bases and J by 4 bases, and 2 bases separated the two germline ends. The germline CDR1 and CDR2 sequences are SGHNT and YYREEE (reference sequence).

The chain recombines TRBV27 with TRBJ2-5; 8 bases map to TRBD2. V lost 5 bases, J lost 5 bases, and 19 bases stayed unmatched. Germline-derived CDR1 and CDR2 are MNHEY and SMNVEV (reference sequence). The CDR3 contains 18 residues. DNA of the CDR3: TGTGCCAGCAGTCCCGCTGGCGGGGGGCTTCTTTTACCGGAGACCCAGTACTTC. This translates into CASSPAGGGLLLPETQYF.

The gene calls are TRBV11-2 and TRBJ2-2; TRBD2 agrees at 9 bases. The V and J ends lost 5 bases and 5 bases, in that order; junction bases with no gene match: 9. CDR3 length equals 16 residues. In germline, CDR1 is SGHAT, CDR2 FQNNGV. The DNA of the CDR3 is TGTGCCAGCAGCCGGGGACTAGCCCCTTGGACCGGGGAGCTGTTTTTT. This gives the protein CASSRGLAPWTGELFF. Based on the CDR3 plus reference TRBV11-2 and TRBJ2-2, the full variable domain is EAGVAQSPRYKIIEKRQSVAFWCNPISGHATLYWYQQILGQGPKLLIQFQNNGVVDDSQLPKDRFSAERLKGVDSTLKIQPAKLEDSAVYLCASSRGLAPWTGELFFGEGSRLTVL.

This sequence joins TRBV30 and TRBJ2-5, with D uncertain. Germline V gene sequence: CDR1 GTSNPN, CDR2 SVGIG (reference sequence). This CDR3 contains 9 residues. V was shortened by 8 bases and J by 5 bases, with 6 bases between the two germline ends. CDR3: CAMSETQYF. CDR3 in DNA: TGTGCCATGAGTGAGACCCAGTACTTC.

V is TRBV9 and J is TRBJ1-1; the D is unclear. The CDR3 loop spans 13 amino acids. The germline V gene has CDR1 SGDLS and CDR2 YYNGEE. V was clipped by 5 bases and J by 1 base, with 9 bases between them. The CDR3 sequence is CASRATENTEAFF. In nucleotides, the CDR3 is TGTGCCAGCAGGGCTACAGAGAACACTGAAGCTTTCTTT.

The chain joins TRBV15 to TRBJ1-5, with D perhaps matching TRBD1 (6 bases). The germline V gene encodes CDR1 LNHNV and CDR2 YYDKDF (reference sequence). Trimming left V 1 base short and J 4 bases short, with 23 bases between. CDR3 length: 19 amino acids. CDR3: CATSRAIRTVALGNQPQHF. DNA for the CDR3: TGTGCCACCAGCAGAGCCATCAGGACAGTGGCCTTGGGGAATCAGCCCCAGCATTTT.

This clone was observed a handful of times. As DNA, the CDR3 is TGTGCCATCCGACTAGCGGGGGCCACCAATGAGCAGTTCTTC. Its protein product is CAIRLAGATNEQFF. The V call is TRBV6-1, the J call TRBJ2-1; 12 positions match TRBD2. The CDR3 length is 14 residues. Looked up from germline, CDR1 is MNHNS and CDR2 is SASEGT. V gave up 10 bases and J gave up 6 bases; unmatched junction bases: 7.

The table lists this clone with a few counts. The J gene is TRBJ2-3, the V gene TRBV9; D uncertain. The CDR3 length is 13 residues. Germline CDR1 reads SGDLS; CDR2 reads YYNGEE. V was cut by 0 bases and J by 4 bases, with 6 bases left in between. Here the CDR3 DNA reads TGTGCCAGCAGCGTAGCTCTGTCAGATACGCAGTATTTT. It is translated as CASSVALSDTQYF.

This clone appeared once. This sequence joins TRBV20-1 and TRBJ2-2, with D uncertain. The germline V gene has CDR1 DFQATT and CDR2 SNEGSKA (reference sequence). Deletions cut 5 bases from V and 7 bases from J, with 8 bases between. The CDR3 has 11 amino acids. The CDR3 region has the DNA TGCAGTGCTCTTACAGACGGGGAGCTGTTTTTT. Translated: CSALTDGELFF.

The chain links TRBV7-2 to TRBJ2-2; 7 bases match TRBD1. CDR1 and CDR2 (germline): SGHTA, FQGNSA. Trimming cost V 4 bases and J 6 bases; bases outside gene matches: 8. The CDR3 is 15 amino acids. This chain's CDR3 is CASSSRQGRSGELFF. In DNA, the CDR3 is TGTGCCAGCAGCTCGAGACAGGGTCGGTCCGGGGAGCTGTTTTTT.

CDR3 sequence: CASSLGTAQETQYF. Written as DNA, the CDR3 is TGTGCCAGCAGCTTAGGGACAGCACAAGAGACCCAGTACTTC. The V and J genes are TRBV7-7 and TRBJ2-5; maybe TRBD1 (6 bases). There are 14 residues in the CDR3. Germline CDR1 SSHAT, CDR2 FNYEAQ (reference sequence). Between the trimmed V and J ends, which lost 1 base and 2 bases, there was a span of 8 bases.

This clone turned up a few times. V is TRBV6-5 and J is TRBJ2-1; TRBD1 might be the D (5 bases). The CDR3 sequence is 16 residues long. Germline lookup yields CDR1 MNHEY and CDR2 SVGAGI. V was clipped by 2 bases and J by 3 bases, with 14 bases between them. Here the CDR3 reads CASSYDSRWGYNEQFF. The CDR3 DNA follows: TGTGCCAGCAGTTACGACAGTCGATGGGGCTACAATGAGCAGTTCTTC.